These 25 T cell receptor beta chains share one sample of origin, sequenced in a study of blood T cell repertoires in COVID-19. Assay used: immunoSEQ multiplex PCR; TCRdb lists only in-frame clones, some missing. The sample records under 250,000 clones, under 90% being singletons. Specimen: peripheral blood. All receptors come from a man in his 60s who had recovered from COVID-19.

The chain links TRBV11-3 to TRBJ1-5, with D tentatively TRBD1 (5 bases). CDR3 size: 17 residues. Germline V gives CDR1 SGHNT, CDR2 YENEEA. V lost 7 bases and J lost 0, with 19 bases in between. The CDR3 coding sequence is TGTGCCAGCAAACGCCCCAGACAGTCGGATAGCAATCAGCCCCAGCATTTT. Protein product: CASKRPRQSDSNQPQHF.

The V call is TRBV4-2, the J call TRBJ2-5; 7 positions agree with TRBD1. Germline CDR1 reads LGHNA; CDR2 reads YNFKEQ. The CDR3 runs to 15 residues. V lost 4 bases to trimming and J lost 5 bases; unmatched junction nucleotides: 10. The DNA of the CDR3 is TGTGCCAGCAGCCGATCGCTTGGGACAGACGAGACCCAGTACTTC. Amino acids: CASSRSLGTDETQYF.

CDR3 in amino acids: CASSLGGLGAREQFF. CDR3 bases: TGTGCCAGCAGCTTAGGGGGCCTAGGCGCTAGAGAGCAGTTCTTC. The rearrangement links TRBV11-1 to TRBJ2-1; a weak D match, TRBD1 (5 bases). The CDR3 sequence is 15 residues long. The ends were cut back, 1 base at V and 10 bases at J, with 17 bases in the middle. Germline-derived CDR1 and CDR2 are SGHAT and FQDESV (reference sequence).

The chain joins TRBV11-3 to TRBJ2-3, with 7 bases fitting TRBD2. The V gene end was trimmed by 5 bases and the J gene end by 2 bases; junction bases not matched to a gene: 4. Germline V gene data show CDR1 as SGHNT and CDR2 as YENEEA. CDR3 length: 14 residues. CDR3 coding DNA: TGTGCCAGCAGCGTACGGGGGGTCACAGATACGCAGTATTTT. Protein product: CASSVRGVTDTQYF.

CDR3 in amino acids: CASSLERGLGNSPLHF. In DNA, the CDR3 is TGTGCCAGCAGCTTAGAGCGGGGTCTCGGTAATTCACCCCTCCACTTT. V usage is TRBV7-9 and J usage is TRBJ1-6; unclear D gene. Germline V gene data show CDR1 as SEHNR and CDR2 as FQNEAQ (reference sequence). The CDR3 is made up of 16 amino acids. Trimming removed 1 base at V and 6 bases at J, with 13 bases between.

The V gene is TRBV3-1 (or the pseudogene TRBV3-2), the J gene TRBJ1-2; 9 positions agree with TRBD1. The length of the CDR3 is 13 residues. Unmatched junction bases numbered 5, after V lost 4 bases and J lost 8 bases. Germline CDR1 reads LGHDT; CDR2 reads YNNKEL (reference sequence). The CDR3 DNA sequence: TGTGCCAGCAGCCTTAGGACAGGGGTGGGCTACACCTTC. Its translation is CASSLRTGVGYTF.

The rearrangement links TRBV28 to TRBJ1-1, with 9 bases lining up with TRBD1. Germline CDR1 MDHEN, CDR2 SYDVKM. Trimming removed 7 bases from V and 0 bases from J; junction bases left unmatched: 6. The CDR3 has 15 residues. This chain's CDR3 is CASIWGTGLNTEAFF. CDR3 DNA: TGTGCCAGCATTTGGGGGACAGGGTTGAACACTGAAGCTTTCTTT.

V usage is TRBV6-5 and J usage is TRBJ2-3; weak D call: TRBD2 (6 bases). This CDR3 contains 15 residues. V was trimmed by 5 bases and J by 8 bases, leaving 20 bases between them. Germline loops: CDR1 MNHEY, CDR2 SVGAGI. The CDR3 nucleotides read TGTGCCAGCAGTCTTCCGGGACCCGCCGGGGGTACGCAGTATTTT. Translating it yields CASSLPGPAGGTQYF.

The chain combines TRBV7-2 with TRBJ2-7; D possibly corresponds to TRBD2 (6 bases). CDR3 length equals 16 residues. The germline V gene encodes CDR1 SGHTA and CDR2 FQGNSA. Trimming removed 5 bases at V and 3 bases at J, with 20 bases between. The CDR3 DNA reads as TGTGCCAGCAGCCCGGACTCGGGAGCCTCCAACTACGAGCAGTACTTC. As protein: CASSPDSGASNYEQYF.

The CDR3 is CSVGGHETQYF. In DNA form, the CDR3 reads TGCAGCGTTGGCGGGCACGAGACCCAGTACTTC. The chain is built from TRBV29-1 and TRBJ2-5, with D maybe TRBD2 (5 bases). The V and J ends lost 4 bases and 5 bases respectively, with 8 bases between them. Germline CDR1 and CDR2: SQVTM and ANQGSEA. There are 11 residues in the CDR3.

This clone was counted a single time. This chain links TRBV5-6 with TRBJ2-5; 10 nucleotides align to TRBD1. Losses at the gene ends were 0 bases for V and 5 bases for J; bases not matched to a gene: 7. The CDR3 is 16 residues long. Germline loops: CDR1 SGHDT, CDR2 YYEEEE. The CDR3 protein is CASSLASTGGRETQYF. DNA for the CDR3: TGTGCCAGCAGCTTGGCCTCGACAGGGGGCAGGGAGACCCAGTACTTC.

The J gene is TRBJ2-2, the V gene TRBV12-3 or TRBV12-4; D is unresolved. Trimming shortened V by 9 bases and J by 4 bases, and 9 bases separated the two germline ends. CDR3 size: 12 residues. In nucleotides, the CDR3 is TGTGCCAGTTATTTCAGCACCGGGGAGCTGTTTTTT. As protein: CASYFSTGELFF.

This chain joins TRBV18 and TRBJ2-1, with 10 bases fitting TRBD1. V trimming: 1 base; J trimming: 3 bases; junction bases outside the gene matches: 6. Germline V CDR1 and CDR2: KGHSH, LQKENI. The CDR3 has 17 amino acids. The CDR3 protein is CASSPQGTGAGYNEQFF. CDR3 bases: TGTGCCAGCTCACCACAGGGGACAGGGGCAGGCTACAATGAGCAGTTCTTC.

The V call is TRBV27, the J call TRBJ2-3, with a tentative D call TRBD1 (5 bases). This CDR3 region has 14 residues. V was shortened by 7 bases and J by 7 bases, with 18 bases between the two germline ends. Germline CDR1 MNHEY, CDR2 SMNVEV (reference sequence). The CDR3 DNA sequence: TGTGCCAGCATAGAAGGACCAGGGTCGTATACGCAGTATTTT. As protein: CASIEGPGSYTQYF.

The rearrangement uses TRBV27 and TRBJ2-7; TRBD2 matches at 7 bases. Germline CDR1 MNHEY, CDR2 SMNVEV (reference sequence). V gave up 1 base and J gave up 7 bases; unmatched junction bases: 10. The CDR3 covers 15 residues. CDR3 amino acids: CASSLYGRIYGEQYF. CDR3 nucleotides: TGTGCCAGCAGTTTATACGGGAGGATATACGGGGAGCAGTACTTC.

This clone appeared once. The V call is TRBV7-3, the J call TRBJ2-2; D is perhaps TRBD1 (6 bases). The CDR3 runs to 14 residues. V gave up 5 bases and J gave up 2 bases, with 9 bases separating them. Germline V gene sequence: CDR1 SGHTA, CDR2 FQGTGA. The CDR3 sequence: CASSPGHNTGELFF. The CDR3 nucleotides read TGTGCCAGCAGCCCGGGACACAACACCGGGGAGCTGTTTTTT.

The chain has TRBV5-4 and TRBJ2-1; 9 bases are a match to TRBD2. This CDR3 is built from 16 residues. The trim removed 0 bases at V and 3 bases at J, leaving 4 bases unmatched. Per germline, CDR1 SGHNT and CDR2 YYREEE (reference sequence). The CDR3 coding sequence is TGTGCCAGCAGCTTGGGGGGTAGCGGGAGCTACAATGAGCAGTTCTTC. It translates to CASSLGGSGSYNEQFF. Using reference TRBV5-4 and TRBJ2-1 for the parts outside the CDR3, the full variable domain is ETGVTQSPTHLIKTRGQQVTLRCSSQSGHNTVSWYQQALGQGPQFIFQYYREEENGRGNFPPRFSGLQFPNYSSELNVNALELDDSALYLCASSLGGSGSYNEQFFGPGTRLTVL.

The V and J genes are TRBV6-6 and TRBJ2-7; D uncertain. Deletions cut 4 bases from V and 6 bases from J, with 10 bases between. The CDR3 is 12 amino acids. From germline, CDR1 is MNHNY and CDR2 SVGAGI (reference sequence). The CDR3 region is CASSSPLSEQYF. CDR3 coding DNA: TGTGCCAGCAGTTCGCCCTTGAGCGAGCAGTACTTC.

This chain uses TRBV24-1 with TRBJ2-2; TRBD1 agrees at 8 bases. V lost 4 bases to trimming and J lost 1 base; unmatched junction nucleotides: 4. The CDR3 sequence is 16 residues long. Germline CDR1 reads KGHDR; CDR2 reads SFDVKD. The CDR3 coding sequence is TGTGCCACCAGTGAGGCCGGGACAGGGAACACCGGGGAGCTGTTTTTT. Protein product: CATSEAGTGNTGELFF.

The rearrangement uses TRBV5-1 and TRBJ1-2, with 7 bases identical to TRBD1. With 0 bases clipped from V and 5 bases from J, the junction kept 1 base outside the gene matches. This CDR3 has 13 amino acids. Germline V CDR1 and CDR2: SGHRS, YFSETQ. CDR3 sequence reads: CASSLDRGYGYTF. DNA for the CDR3: TGCGCCAGCAGCTTGGACAGGGGATATGGCTACACCTTC. Supplemented by reference TRBV5-1 and TRBJ1-2, the full variable domain reads KAGVTQTPRYLIKTRGQQVTLSCSPISGHRSVSWYQQTPGQGLQFLFEYFSETQRNKGNFPGRFSGRQFSNSRSEMNVSTLELGDSALYLCASSLDRGYGYTFGSGTRLTVV.

The chain is built from TRBV23-1 and TRBJ2-1, with 11 bases that match TRBD2. TRBV23-1 is placed among ORFs of uncertain function. The CDR3 is made up of 22 amino acids. V trimming: 3 bases; J trimming: 1 base; junction bases outside the gene matches: 20. CDR3 protein: CASSHRRMTSGELSRSYNEQFF. CDR3 DNA sequence: TGCGCCAGCAGTCACCGTCGGATGACTAGCGGGGAACTTTCCAGGTCCTACAATGAGCAGTTCTTC.

J is TRBJ2-3 and V is TRBV7-2, with TRBD1 identical over 8 bases. The length of the CDR3 is 15 residues. From germline, CDR1 is SGHTA and CDR2 FQGNSA. With 3 bases clipped from V and 1 base from J, the junction kept 3 bases outside the gene matches. This chain's CDR3 is CASSLDREGTDTQYF. DNA for the CDR3: TGTGCCAGCAGCTTGGACAGGGAGGGCACAGATACGCAGTATTTT.

V is TRBV30 and J is TRBJ1-5; D is perhaps TRBD1 (6 bases). V was cut by 1 base and J by 7 bases, with 14 bases left in between. In germline, CDR1 is GTSNPN, CDR2 SVGIG (reference sequence). The CDR3 length is 14 residues. The CDR3 loop is CAWSGANRAQPQHF. CDR3 in DNA: TGTGCCTGGAGTGGAGCTAACAGGGCCCAGCCCCAGCATTTT. The whole variable domain, filled in from reference TRBV30 and TRBJ1-5, reads SQTIHQWPATLVQPVGSPLSLECTVEGTSNPNLYWYRQAAGRGLQLLFYSVGIGQISSEVPQNLSASRPQDRQFILSSKKLLLSDSGFYLCAWSGANRAQPQHFGDGTRLSIL.

This clone has just one count. The gene calls are TRBV10-2 and TRBJ1-3; a possible D gene is TRBD1 (6 bases). Germline CDR1 is WSHSY and CDR2 is SAAADI. The CDR3 has 16 residues. The germline V and J ends were trimmed by 0 bases and 4 bases, with 13 bases remaining between them. CDR3: CASSESGGFSGNTIYF. The CDR3 DNA is TGCGCCAGCAGTGAGTCAGGGGGTTTTTCAGGAAACACCATATATTTT.

The rearrangement links TRBV19 to TRBJ2-7; TRBD1 might be the D (5 bases). Per the germline V gene, CDR1 is LNHDA and CDR2 is SQIVND (reference sequence). Trimming cost V 5 bases and J 6 bases, with 17 bases left between them. This CDR3 is 14 amino acids long. CDR3: CASSVQGSFAEQYF. In DNA, the CDR3 is TGTGCCAGTAGTGTTCAGGGCAGTTTTGCCGAGCAGTACTTC.